The source of this T cell receptor beta chain is a study of blood T cell repertoires in COVID-19. Study-wide context: The study drew acute and convalescent COVID-19 samples from the United States, Italy and Spain. T cells, B-cell-depleted T cells, or PBMCs supplied cDNA or gDNA.

Germline lookup yields CDR1 SGHAT and CDR2 FQNNGV. V lost 5 bases, J lost 8 bases, and 18 bases lay in between. The CDR3 length is 14 residues. Data came from immunoSEQ multiplex PCR; TCRdb stores just in-frame clones and leaves some out. The sample holds 150,000 or so clones, under 90% seen once. This chain connects TRBV11-2 to TRBJ1-1, with D uncertain. The TCR sequence derives from a human donor in a cohort sampled during active COVID-19. Source material: peripheral blood. In nucleotides, the CDR3 is TGTGCCAGCAGCCTCGGACTCTTGAGAGAGGAAGCTTTCTTT. Protein sequence: CASSLGLLREEAFF.